Listed here are 32 T cell receptor beta chains from one sample, sequenced in a study of T-cell memory formation after mild COVID-19. TCRdb redid the calling of the 5' RACE reads with MiXCR, one entry per CDR3 protein. The repertoire holds a few hundred thousand distinct CDR3 sequences, with about a sixth as singletons. Sequenced input: PBMCs or a T cell subset sorted from them (not recorded which). The receptors come from a man aged 18 to 29 who had mild COVID-19 (a few samples of this study predate the infection). Cell type and time point are not known.

The chain uses TRBV7-2 and TRBJ2-7; perhaps TRBD1 as D (6 bases). The germline V gene encodes CDR1 SGHTA and CDR2 FQGNSA. The CDR3 extends over 12 amino acids. V lost 5 bases, J lost 7 bases, and 12 bases lay in between. The CDR3 loop is CASSPQGLEQYF. DNA of the CDR3: TGTGCCAGCAGCCCACAGGGATTAGAGCAGTACTTC.

This clonotype was seen more than once but under ten times. This chain joins TRBV6-2 or TRBV6-3 and TRBJ2-5, with TRBD1 as a possible D gene (6 bases). There are 15 residues in the CDR3. The V gene lost 5 bases and the J gene lost 3 bases, with 16 bases spanning the gap. The V gene's germline CDR1 is MNHEY and CDR2 SVGEGT. The CDR3 bases are TGTGCCAGCAGTACCGGGACATGGAGCAAAGAGACCCAGTACTTC. Its protein is CASSTGTWSKETQYF.

J is TRBJ1-5 and V is TRBV20-1; no clear D. CDR1 and CDR2 (germline): DFQATT, SNEGSKA (reference sequence). The CDR3 runs 15 residues. Trimming cost V 0 bases and J 2 bases, with 11 bases left between them. CDR3 sequence (DNA): TGCAGTGCTAGAGATCCCTCTGGAGGCAATCAGCCCCAGCATTTT. Amino acids: CSARDPSGGNQPQHF.

This clonotype was seen only a few times. This chain connects TRBV12-3 or TRBV12-4 to TRBJ1-2, with 9 bases fitting TRBD1. V gave up 4 bases and J gave up 4 bases; unmatched junction bases: 4. CDR3 size: 14 residues. In nucleotides, the CDR3 is TGTGCCAGCAGTTCCCGGGACAGGGTCTATGGCTACACCTTC. Its protein is CASSSRDRVYGYTF.

This clonotype has just a few counts. The rearrangement joins TRBV6-2 or TRBV6-3 to TRBJ1-6; D ambiguous. CDR3 size: 14 residues. V was trimmed by 2 bases and J by 10 bases, leaving 12 bases between them. Germline lookup yields CDR1 MNHEY and CDR2 SVGEGT. Written as DNA, the CDR3 is TGTGCCAGCAGTTACCGATGGCGGGAGTCACCCCTCCACTTT. Translation gives CASSYRWRESPLHF.

This rearrangement joins TRBV7-8 to TRBJ2-5; 8 bases align to TRBD2. The CDR3 sequence is 19 residues long. Germline CDR1 SGHVS, CDR2 FQNEAQ. V lost 2 bases, J lost 4 bases, and 18 bases stayed unmatched. CDR3 amino acids: CASSLRVGGAGNNAETQYF. CDR3 nucleotide sequence: TGTGCCAGCAGCTTAAGAGTCGGGGGGGCCGGGAATAATGCAGAGACCCAGTACTTC.

Only a few counts were recorded for this clonotype. This chain joins TRBV4-2 and TRBJ1-2, with D unresolved. The germline CDR1 and CDR2 sequences are LGHNA and YNFKEQ. Trimming took 0 bases from V and 6 from J, leaving 17 bases between them. The CDR3 length is 16 residues. The CDR3 reads CASSQDTRQHRHGYTF. In DNA, the CDR3 is TGTGCCAGCAGCCAAGATACCCGGCAGCATCGCCATGGCTACACCTTC.

This clonotype was picked up a small number of times. The J gene is TRBJ2-3, the V gene TRBV7-8, with a tentative D call TRBD2 (7 bases). The CDR3 runs 20 residues. Trimming removed 6 bases at V and 3 bases at J, with 31 bases between. CDR1 and CDR2 (germline): SGHVS, FQNEAQ. The CDR3 region is CASRRSRGAPTFSSTDTQYF. CDR3 DNA: TGTGCCAGCAGACGCTCTCGGGGGGCCCCTACGTTTAGTAGTACAGATACGCAGTATTTT.

The chain uses TRBV4-2 and TRBJ2-2; 11 nucleotides match TRBD2. Trimming took 3 bases from V and 5 from J; bases not matched to a gene: 8. Germline CDR1 is LGHNA and CDR2 is YNFKEQ. The CDR3 loop spans 17 amino acids. This CDR3 is CASSQISGGAETGELFF. The CDR3 DNA reads TGTGCCAGCAGCCAGATTAGCGGGGGGGCCGAGACCGGGGAGCTGTTTTTT.

This clonotype has a count of ten or more. The chain couples TRBV10-3 to TRBJ1-1; 7 bases are a match to TRBD1. The CDR3 is 16 residues long. The J segment lost 4 bases and the V segment lost 5 bases, leaving 13 bases of the junction unmatched. Looked up from germline, CDR1 is ENHRY and CDR2 is SYGVKD. In DNA, the CDR3 is TGTGCCATCAGTTCTCCAAACAGGGGCCTCGGCACTGAAGCTTTCTTT. Protein: CAISSPNRGLGTEAFF.

This clonotype was observed a few times. V is TRBV27 and J is TRBJ1-4, with 9 bases lining up with TRBD1. This CDR3 comprises 16 residues. V shed 5 bases, J shed 6 bases, and the junction held 10 bases outside the gene matches. Germline-derived CDR1 and CDR2 are MNHEY and SMNVEV (reference sequence). The CDR3 bases are TGTGCCAGCAGTCCATATGCCCGGGACAGGGATGAAAAACTGTTTTTT. Its protein is CASSPYARDRDEKLFF.

This clonotype was observed a handful of times. The chain recombines TRBV29-1 with TRBJ2-3; weak D call: TRBD1 (7 bases). Trimming removed 6 bases at V and 0 bases at J, with 10 bases between. Germline V gene lookup returns CDR1 SQVTM and CDR2 ANQGSEA. CDR3 length equals 13 residues. CDR3 DNA sequence: TGCAGCGTGTCAGGGGGGAGCACAGATACGCAGTATTTT. Its translation: CSVSGGSTDTQYF.

The chain couples TRBV4-1 to TRBJ2-7; a possible D gene is TRBD1 (6 bases). V was pared by 5 bases and J by 3 bases, with 17 bases between. Germline V gene data show CDR1 as MGHRA and CDR2 as YSYEKL. The CDR3 consists of 15 residues. CDR3 DNA: TGCGCCAGCAGCGACCTACCCACAGGGTTCTACGAGCAGTACTTC. The encoded protein is CASSDLPTGFYEQYF.

The table lists this clonotype with a few counts. The V call is TRBV7-3, the J call TRBJ2-1; maybe TRBD2 (6 bases). The germline V and J ends were trimmed by 5 bases and 0 bases, with 11 bases remaining between them. Germline V gene lookup returns CDR1 SGHTA and CDR2 FQGTGA. The CDR3 is made up of 15 amino acids. The CDR3 nucleotides are TGTGCCAGCAGCCCACGGGGGATCTCCTACAATGAGCAGTTCTTC. Encoded protein: CASSPRGISYNEQFF.

In this sample, this clonotype turned up a few times. The chain employs TRBV20-1 and TRBJ2-3; no clear D. Trimming removed 6 bases at V and 2 bases at J, with 12 bases between. The CDR3 length is 13 residues. Per the germline V gene, CDR1 is DFQATT and CDR2 is SNEGSKA (reference sequence). The CDR3: CSAVPGITDTQYF. The CDR3 DNA reads TGCAGTGCGGTGCCCGGTATCACAGATACGCAGTATTTT.

The chain uses TRBV28 and TRBJ1-3, with a weak D call TRBD1 (6 bases). The CDR3 runs 14 residues. Germline loops: CDR1 MDHEN, CDR2 SYDVKM. Trimming took 6 bases from V and 4 from J, leaving 13 bases between them. The CDR3 region has the DNA TGTGCCAGCAGGCTTACAGGGTCCGGAAACACCATATATTTT. Translating gives CASRLTGSGNTIYF.

The V and J genes are TRBV7-3 and TRBJ2-5; 8 bases are a match to TRBD1. The CDR3 runs to 16 residues. CDR1 is SGHTA and CDR2 is FQGTGA in the germline V gene. Losses at the gene ends were 3 bases for V and 5 bases for J; bases not matched to a gene: 11. CDR3 sequence (DNA): TGTGCCAGCAGCTTCGACGGGGACAGGCGTAGGGAGACCCAGTACTTC. It is translated as CASSFDGDRRRETQYF.

This clonotype has only a few counts. The chain recombines TRBV7-9 with TRBJ1-1; possibly TRBD1 for D (5 bases). The germline V gene encodes CDR1 SEHNR and CDR2 FQNEAQ (reference sequence). The V and J ends lost 5 bases and 1 base respectively, with 14 bases between them. This CDR3 has 15 amino acids. The CDR3 DNA reads as TGTGCCAGCAGCGGACCATCCGGGGCGAACACTGAAGCTTTCTTT. The encoded protein is CASSGPSGANTEAFF.

This clonotype has just a few counts. This rearrangement joins TRBV4-1 to TRBJ2-6; D gene ambiguous. This CDR3 is 15 amino acids long. The germline V gene has CDR1 MGHRA and CDR2 YSYEKL. V was pared by 1 base and J by 1 base, with 5 bases between. CDR3: CASSQGGSGANVLTF. CDR3 in DNA: TGCGCCAGCAGCCAAGGGGGTTCTGGGGCCAACGTCCTGACTTTC.

This clonotype has a count of ten or more. The chain carries TRBV7-6 and TRBJ2-1, with 10 bases aligning to TRBD1. The V and J ends lost 7 bases and 2 bases, in that order; junction bases with no gene match: 5. This CDR3 comprises 15 residues. The germline V gene encodes CDR1 SGHVS and CDR2 FNYEAQ. The CDR3 spells CASTSGQGTYNEQFF. The CDR3 DNA reads TGTGCCAGCACCTCGGGACAGGGGACCTACAATGAGCAGTTCTTC.

This clonotype was recorded many times. This chain connects TRBV11-2 to TRBJ2-2, with 7 bases identical to TRBD2. V shed 2 bases and J 2 bases; nucleotides not matched to a gene: 5. This CDR3 region has 16 residues. Germline V gene sequence: CDR1 SGHAT, CDR2 FQNNGV. The CDR3 sequence: CASSLLAGPNTGELFF. CDR3 DNA sequence: TGTGCCAGCAGCTTATTAGCGGGCCCAAACACCGGGGAGCTGTTTTTT.

This clonotype was counted between two and nine times. The V call is TRBV29-1, the J call TRBJ2-5; 11 bases align to TRBD2. This CDR3 region has 13 residues. The germline gives CDR1 SQVTM, CDR2 ANQGSEA. V was clipped by 8 bases and J by 2 bases; unmatched bases: 4. The DNA of the CDR3 is TGCAGCTCCCGACTAGCGGGGCAAGAGACCCAGTACTTC. This sequence encodes CSSRLAGQETQYF.

J is TRBJ2-1 and V is TRBV10-2; D unresolved. The germline V gene has CDR1 WSHSY and CDR2 SAAADI. V gave up 4 bases and J gave up 1 base, with 8 bases separating them. The CDR3 spans 14 residues. The CDR3 here is CASSVDSSYNEQFF. CDR3 sequence (DNA): TGCGCCAGCAGTGTAGATAGTTCCTACAATGAGCAGTTCTTC.

This clonotype appeared a few times. The chain joins TRBV4-3 to TRBJ2-6; no definite D call. Per germline, CDR1 LGHNA and CDR2 YSLEER. The V and J ends lost 0 bases and 1 base respectively, with 7 bases between them. This CDR3 has 16 residues. The CDR3 DNA is TGCGCCAGCAGCCAAGATACGGTTTCTGGGGCCAACGTCCTGACTTTC. Its translation is CASSQDTVSGANVLTF.

In its sample, this clonotype was seen a few times. This rearrangement joins TRBV5-1 to TRBJ2-7, with TRBD1 matching 9 bases. There are 14 residues in the CDR3. Per germline, CDR1 SGHRS and CDR2 YFSETQ. Trimming took 4 bases from V and 0 from J; bases not matched to a gene: 2. In DNA, the CDR3 is TGCGCCAGCAGCCGGGACAGGGTCTCCTACGAGCAGTACTTC. Encoded protein: CASSRDRVSYEQYF.

This chain connects TRBV28 to TRBJ1-2; no clear D gene. V dropped 7 bases and J dropped 9 bases, with 15 bases sitting between them. In germline, CDR1 is MDHEN, CDR2 SYDVKM. This CDR3 spans 12 amino acids. CDR3 region: CASTPGGFRYTF. Written as DNA, the CDR3 is TGTGCCAGCACCCCCGGCGGGTTCCGCTACACCTTC.

Only a few counts were recorded for this clonotype. The chain employs TRBV4-3 and TRBJ2-7; possible D gene TRBD2, 5 bases. Deletions cut 0 bases from V and 1 base from J, with 13 bases between. Germline-derived CDR1 and CDR2 are LGHNA and YSLEER. CDR3 size: 16 residues. This chain's CDR3 is CASSQEEAGWSYEQYF. The CDR3 coding sequence is TGCGCCAGCAGCCAAGAAGAGGCGGGTTGGTCCTACGAGCAGTACTTC.

This clonotype has more than one count but fewer than ten. The chain employs TRBV12-5 and TRBJ2-1, with TRBD1 matching 9 bases. The CDR3 consists of 17 residues. Germline trimming cut 2 bases from V and 8 bases from J; bases unmatched to any gene: 13. In germline, CDR1 is LGHNT, CDR2 FRNRAP. The CDR3 here is CASGLTATGGKGDEQFF. The CDR3 region has the DNA TGTGCTAGTGGTTTGACTGCGACAGGGGGAAAAGGGGATGAGCAGTTCTTC.

V gene TRBV7-9 combines with J gene TRBJ2-7; 9 positions agree with TRBD2. CDR1 SEHNR and CDR2 FQNEAQ come from the germline V gene (reference sequence). V lost 6 bases and J lost 4; bases outside the gene matches: 10. CDR3 size: 15 residues. CDR3 coding DNA: TGTGCCAGCAGAGAAACGGGACTAGCCGATTACGAGCAGTACTTC. It is translated as CASRETGLADYEQYF.

This clonotype was recorded a few times. The CDR3 reads CASSQEPGSYNEQFF. The CDR3 DNA reads TGTGCCAGCAGCCAGGAGCCCGGGAGCTACAATGAGCAGTTCTTC. The chain couples TRBV14 to TRBJ2-1; D is perhaps TRBD2 (6 bases). The CDR3 extends over 15 amino acids. Trimming took off 3 bases at V and 3 bases at J, with 12 bases between the two ends. CDR1 SGHDN and CDR2 FVKESK come from the germline V gene.

This clonotype has ten or more counts. This chain uses TRBV12-3 or TRBV12-4 with TRBJ1-6, with D uncertain. This CDR3 has 11 residues. Trimming took off 2 bases at V and 7 bases at J, with 0 bases between the two ends. The CDR3: CASSLNSPLHF. CDR3 DNA sequence: TGTGCCAGCAGTTTAAATTCACCCCTCCACTTT.

This clonotype has a handful of counts. The J gene is TRBJ1-1, the V gene TRBV29-1, with 10 bases that match TRBD1. The germline V gene has CDR1 SQVTM and CDR2 ANQGSEA. CDR3 length: 12 residues. V trimming: 3 bases; J trimming: 5 bases; junction bases outside the gene matches: 0. For the CDR3, the DNA is TGCAGCGTTGAGGGACAGGGGACTGAAGCTTTCTTT. Its protein is CSVEGQGTEAFF.